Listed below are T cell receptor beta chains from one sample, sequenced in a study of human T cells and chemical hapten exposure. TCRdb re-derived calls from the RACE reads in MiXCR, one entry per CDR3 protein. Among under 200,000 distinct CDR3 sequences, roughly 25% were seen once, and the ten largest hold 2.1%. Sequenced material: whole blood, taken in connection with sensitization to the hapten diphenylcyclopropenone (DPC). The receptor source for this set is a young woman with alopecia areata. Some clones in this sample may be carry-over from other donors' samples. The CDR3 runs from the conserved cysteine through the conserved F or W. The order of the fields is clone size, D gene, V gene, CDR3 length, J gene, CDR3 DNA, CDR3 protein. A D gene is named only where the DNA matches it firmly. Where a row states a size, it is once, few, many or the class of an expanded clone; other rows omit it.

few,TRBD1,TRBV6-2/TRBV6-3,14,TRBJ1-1,TGTGCCAGCAGTTACGGACAGGCCTTCACTGAAGCTTTCTTT,CASSYGQAFTEAFF
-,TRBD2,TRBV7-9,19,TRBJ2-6,TGTGCCAGCAGCTGGGGAACTAGCGGGATTGGCTCTGGGGCCAACGTCCTGACTTTC,CASSWGTSGIGSGANVLTF
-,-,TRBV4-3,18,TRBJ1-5,TGCGCCAGCAGCCAAGATCCATACCCAGGGTCAAGCAATCAGCCCCAGCATTTT,CASSQDPYPGSSNQPQHF
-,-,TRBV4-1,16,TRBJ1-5,TGCGCCAGGGGTGTGCGGGGAGGGGGTAGCAATCAGCCCCAGCATTTT,CARGVRGGGSNQPQHF
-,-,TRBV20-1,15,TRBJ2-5,TGCAGTGCTAGAGGTGGCGGGACCAGAAGAGAGACCCAGTACTTC,CSARGGGTRRETQYF
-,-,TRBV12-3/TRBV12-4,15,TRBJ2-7,TGTGCCAGCAGTTTGGGACAAACGACCCTAAACGAGCAGTACTTC,CASSLGQTTLNEQYF
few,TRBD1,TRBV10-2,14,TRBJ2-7,TGCGCCAGCAGTGGGGGGACAGGAATCTACGAGCAGTACTTC,CASSGGTGIYEQYF
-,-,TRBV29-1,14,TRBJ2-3,TGCAGCGTTCTACCTGCGGCCCACACAGATACGCAGTATTTT,CSVLPAAHTDTQYF
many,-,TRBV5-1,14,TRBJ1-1,TGCGCCAGCAGCTTGGCTCAAATGAACACTGAAGCTTTCTTT,CASSLAQMNTEAFF
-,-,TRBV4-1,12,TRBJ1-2,TGCGCCAGCAGCCAAGAAGAGTATGGCTACACCTTC,CASSQEEYGYTF
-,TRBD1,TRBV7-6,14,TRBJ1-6,TGTGCCAGCAGCTCGGACAGGCTTAATTCACCCCTCCACTTT,CASSSDRLNSPLHF
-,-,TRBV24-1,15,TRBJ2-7,TGTGCCACCAGTGATCTCCGGGACCCACTTGGGGAGCAGTACTTC,CATSDLRDPLGEQYF
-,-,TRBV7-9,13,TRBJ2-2,TGTGCCAGCAGCTCCAAAAGGGGCGGGGAGCTGTTTTTT,CASSSKRGGELFF
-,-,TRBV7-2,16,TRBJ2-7,TGTGCCAGCAGCCCAAATAGTCTAGCCAGCTCCTACGAGCAGTACTTC,CASSPNSLASSYEQYF
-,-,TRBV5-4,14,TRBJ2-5,TGTGCCAGCAGCCAGGTCGGGGCCCCAGAGACCCAGTACTTC,CASSQVGAPETQYF
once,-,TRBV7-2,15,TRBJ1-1,TGTGCCAGCAGCTTAGCAGGACAGATCTCATCTGAAGCTTTCTTT,CASSLAGQISSEAFF
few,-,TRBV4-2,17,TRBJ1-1,TGTGCCAGCAGCCAAGATCTGAGGGGCTTTATGAACACTGAAGCTTTCTTT,CASSQDLRGFMNTEAFF
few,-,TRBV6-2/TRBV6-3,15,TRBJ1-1,TGTGCCAGCAGTCCCACGGGGTTTGTGGGGACTGAAGCTTTCTTT,CASSPTGFVGTEAFF
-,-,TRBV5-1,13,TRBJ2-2,TGCGCCAGCAGCGTGACAGTCAGCGGGGAGCTGTTTTTT,CASSVTVSGELFF
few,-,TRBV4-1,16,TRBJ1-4,TGCGCCAGCAGCCAAGAGGCAGGGAAGGGTTATGAAAAACTGTTTTTT,CASSQEAGKGYEKLFF
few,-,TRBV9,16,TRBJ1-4,TGTGCCAGCAGCGAGGGCGCCACTATGGGGAGAGAAAAACTGTTTTTT,CASSEGATMGREKLFF
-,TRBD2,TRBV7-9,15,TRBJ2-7,TGTGCCAGCAGCCCGGGACTAGCGGGAAGTTGGGAGCAGTACTTC,CASSPGLAGSWEQYF
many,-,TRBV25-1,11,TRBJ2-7,TGTGCCAGCAGTGAATCCTACGAGCAGTACTTC,CASSESYEQYF
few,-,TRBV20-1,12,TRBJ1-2,TGCAGTGCTAGATTTGCGGAGTATGGCTACACCTTC,CSARFAEYGYTF
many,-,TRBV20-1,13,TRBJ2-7,TGCAGTGCGGCTCGAGGGAGCTCCTACGAGCAGTACTTC,CSAARGSSYEQYF
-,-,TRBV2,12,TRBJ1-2,TGTGCCAGCAGTGACGGGGATCTTGGCTACACCTTC,CASSDGDLGYTF